This T cell receptor beta chain was captured in a study of T cells in localized non-small cell lung cancer. Study results and limitations: Heterogeneity remains possible, as sequencing covered one tumor region only. Researchers found a median 57 of the top 100 tumor clones in adjacent lung. Exceeding tumor, uninvolved adjacent lung had the highest T cell clonality.

TCRdb's copy holds only in-frame clones and misses some; the assay was immunoSEQ multiplex PCR. The sample includes over 30,000 clones, about 90% seen only once; the top ten take around 2.8%. The CDR3 covers 13 residues. Germline V gene lookup returns CDR1 GTSNPN and CDR2 SVGIG (reference sequence). With 4 bases removed from V and 1 base from J, the gap between germline ends came to 8 bases. With regard to this clone: The antigen is unknown.

The clonotype originates from a woman aged 40-75 years with stage I lung adenocarcinoma. V and J are TRBV30 and TRBJ1-3, with D perhaps matching TRBD1 (6 bases). The sample was peripheral blood, taken before any cancer treatment. For the CDR3, the DNA is TGTGCCTGGAACAGGGTGTCTGGAAACACCATATATTTT. Translating it yields CAWNRVSGNTIYF.